This TCR beta chain was captured by sequencing in a study of blood T cell repertoires in COVID-19. The wider study: Both acute and convalescent COVID-19 samples were obtained from the United States, Italy and Spain.

Under the authors' procedure: Reference gene primer amplification in the assay estimated nucleated cell counts. Libraries were prepared by immunoSEQ multiplex PCR; TCRdb keeps only in-frame clonotypes and omits some of them. From that table come the V and J calls and clone size; the DNA was used to work out D and trimming. The data hold roughly 79,000 clones, with around 90% observed a single time. CDR3 length: 15 residues. In germline, CDR1 is MNHEY, CDR2 SMNVEV (reference sequence). Trimming removed 5 bases from V and 4 bases from J, with 14 bases in between. The chain employs TRBV27 and TRBJ1-4; D might be TRBD1 (5 bases). The sample taken for sequencing was peripheral blood. The receptor's source is an elderly woman with active or convalescent COVID-19. The CDR3 protein is CASSLSGLLNEKLFF. Written as DNA, the CDR3 is TGTGCCAGCAGTCTGTCGGGACTGCTTAATGAAAAACTGTTTTTT.